What follows are 30 T cell receptor beta chains derived from one specimen sequenced in a study of control samples from healthy donors and cancer patients. Assay used: immunoSEQ multiplex PCR; TCRdb lists only in-frame clones, some missing. Of fewer than 95,000 clones in the sample, around 83% were seen once. Input material: blood. The receptors here all came from a woman between 45 and 60 years old in good health.

There are a few counts of this clone. This chain connects TRBV28 to TRBJ2-7, with 8 bases lining up with TRBD1. J lost 7 bases, V lost 10 bases, and 6 bases had no gene match. CDR1 is MDHEN and CDR2 is SYDVKM in the germline V gene. The CDR3 length is 11 residues. The chain's CDR3 is CATLTGGEQYF. In nucleotides, the CDR3 is TGTGCCACGCTTACAGGGGGAGAGCAGTACTTC.

The chain joins TRBV7-2 to TRBJ2-6; D possibly uses TRBD1 or TRBD2 (5 bases each). V was shortened by 3 bases and J by 4 bases, with 13 bases between the two germline ends. Germline CDR1 is SGHTA and CDR2 is FQGNSA. This CDR3 region has 16 residues. In nucleotides, the CDR3 is TGTGCCAGCAGCTTCACCGGGACGAGAGGGGCCAACGTCCTGACTTTC. This sequence encodes CASSFTGTRGANVLTF.

Worth noting for this clone: One end of the junction fails to match germline, which may point to a read error. The rearrangement uses TRBV14 and TRBJ1-2; no clear D gene. This CDR3 is built from 14 residues. Germline CDR1 is SGHDN and CDR2 is FVKESK. In DNA, the CDR3 is TGTGCCAACAGCCAAGATAGGGCAGTATACGGCTACACCTTC. This translates into CANSQDRAVYGYTF.

The chain uses TRBV6-2 or TRBV6-3 and TRBJ2-7; maybe TRBD1 (5 bases). The CDR3 is made up of 18 amino acids. Germline CDR1 MNHEY, CDR2 SVGEGT. V shed 0 bases and J shed 0 bases, with 18 bases lying between them. CDR3 sequence (DNA): TGTGCCAGCAGTTACTCGTCGCAGGGCGAGTGGGGCTCCTACGAGCAGTACTTC. Protein product: CASSYSSQGEWGSYEQYF.

In this sample, this clone turned up a few times. The CDR3 loop is CASSVLGELFF. The CDR3 nucleotides are TGTGCCAGCAGCGTCCTAGGGGAGCTGTTTTTT. The chain employs TRBV12-3 or TRBV12-4 and TRBJ2-2; D remains ambiguous. This CDR3 is built from 11 residues. The V end lost 6 bases, the J end lost 8 bases, and 7 bases lay between the germline ends.

This chain connects TRBV7-9 to TRBJ2-7; weak D call: TRBD1 (6 bases). This CDR3 has 14 amino acids. Germline V lookup: CDR1 SEHNR, CDR2 FQNEAQ (reference sequence). V shed 1 base and J shed 0 bases, with 7 bases lying between them. In DNA, the CDR3 is TGTGCCAGCAGCTTAGGGGGGCGCTCCTACGAGCAGTACTTC. Translated: CASSLGGRSYEQYF.

V is TRBV7-9 and J is TRBJ1-1; possible D gene TRBD1, 5 bases. CDR3 length equals 12 residues. With 5 bases removed from V and 5 bases from J, the gap between germline ends came to 9 bases. Germline values: CDR1 SEHNR, CDR2 FQNEAQ (reference sequence). The DNA of the CDR3 is TGTGCCAGCAGCCCCGGGGGAACTGAAGCTTTCTTT. Its translation is CASSPGGTEAFF.

The sample holds one count of this clone. The chain links TRBV2 to TRBJ1-6; D is possibly TRBD1 (6 bases). Germline V gives CDR1 SNHLY, CDR2 FYNNEI. Trimming pared 6 bases from V and 8 bases from J, leaving 11 bases between. The length of the CDR3 is 13 residues. The CDR3 DNA is TGTGCCAGCAGGGGGGGCGCGGATTCACCCCTCCACTTT. Amino acid sequence: CASRGGADSPLHF. The complete variable domain, with remaining parts taken from reference TRBV2 and TRBJ1-6, reads EPEVTQTPSHQVTQMGQEVILRCVPISNHLYFYWYRQILGQKVEFLVSFYNNEISEKSEIFDDQFSVERPDGSNFTLKIRSTKLEDSAMYFCASRGGADSPLHFGNGTRLTVT.

The V call is TRBV5-4, the J call TRBJ2-7, with D perhaps matching TRBD2 (5 bases). The CDR3 spans 11 residues. V gave up 4 bases and J gave up 3 bases, with 5 bases separating them. From germline, CDR1 is SGHNT and CDR2 YYREEE (reference sequence). CDR3 protein: CASSRGYEQYF. CDR3 coding DNA: TGTGCCAGCAGCCGGGGCTACGAGCAGTACTTC.

CDR3 sequence: CAWRYRANYGYTF. As DNA, the CDR3 is TGTGCCTGGAGGTACAGGGCTAACTATGGCTACACCTTC. This chain connects TRBV30 to TRBJ1-2, with D perhaps TRBD1 (6 bases). Trimming took 3 bases from V and 0 from J, leaving 8 bases between them. CDR3 size: 13 residues. Germline-derived CDR1 and CDR2 are GTSNPN and SVGIG (reference sequence).

The gene calls are TRBV18 and TRBJ2-5; the D call may be TRBD1 or TRBD2 (5 bases each). This CDR3 is 15 amino acids long. Trimming cost V 9 bases and J 2 bases, with 19 bases left between them. Looked up from germline, CDR1 is KGHSH and CDR2 is LQKENI. Here the CDR3 reads CASSTPPGRQETQYF. The CDR3 DNA reads TGTGCCAGTTCTACTCCTCCGGGACGGCAAGAGACCCAGTACTTC.

V usage is TRBV2 and J usage is TRBJ2-1; 12 nucleotides match TRBD2. Germline CDR1 reads SNHLY; CDR2 reads FYNNEI. The CDR3 covers 16 residues. V lost 4 bases to trimming and J lost 7 bases; unmatched junction nucleotides: 8. CDR3 in DNA: TGTGCCAGCAGTGTAGATTTTGGGACTAGCGGGAATGAGCAGTTCTTC. Its translation: CASSVDFGTSGNEQFF.

The rearrangement joins TRBV5-1 to TRBJ2-1, with TRBD2 matching over 10 bases. CDR3 length: 14 amino acids. The germline CDR1 and CDR2 sequences are SGHRS and YFSETQ. V shed 7 bases, J shed 9 bases, and the junction held 10 bases outside the gene matches. Written as DNA, the CDR3 is TGCGCCAGCTCCGTAGCGGGAGGTGTCCGTGAGCAGTTCTTC. Protein sequence: CASSVAGGVREQFF.

The chain joins TRBV5-1 to TRBJ1-4; D gene unclear. Germline CDR1 SGHRS, CDR2 YFSETQ. Trimming stripped 7 bases from V and 8 bases from J, with 18 bases between. The CDR3 has 14 residues. This chain's CDR3 is CASGPGGVGEKLFF. CDR3 DNA: TGCGCCAGCGGACCCGGCGGGGTTGGAGAAAAACTGTTTTTT.

The CDR3 loop reads CASQVAGGYNEQFF. CDR3 in DNA: TGTGCTAGTCAAGTAGCGGGAGGGTACAATGAGCAGTTCTTC. The V and J genes are TRBV12-5 and TRBJ2-1, with 11 nucleotides matching TRBD2. Germline CDR1 LGHNT, CDR2 FRNRAP. The CDR3 loop spans 14 amino acids. Trimming at V came to 8 bases and at J to 4 bases, leaving 4 bases not matched to a gene.

This chain connects TRBV29-1 to TRBJ1-1; a weak D match, TRBD1 (5 bases). This CDR3 has 14 amino acids. The germline V gene encodes CDR1 SQVTM and CDR2 ANQGSEA. The ends were cut back, 6 bases at V and 0 bases at J, with 14 bases in the middle. In DNA, the CDR3 is TGCAGCGTGAGGGGCCAGAGACTGAACACTGAAGCTTTCTTT. Its protein is CSVRGQRLNTEAFF.

The chain recombines TRBV28 with TRBJ2-3; 8 bases align to TRBD2. The CDR3 contains 14 residues. Germline V lookup: CDR1 MDHEN, CDR2 SYDVKM. With 10 bases clipped from V and 6 bases from J, the junction kept 12 bases outside the gene matches. CDR3 nucleotides: TGTGCCATTCGGACAGCGGGAGAGCCGGATACGCAGTATTTT. Translated, it gives CAIRTAGEPDTQYF.

The sample holds one count of this clone. This sequence joins TRBV3-1 (or the pseudogene TRBV3-2) and TRBJ2-2; D gene uncertain. This CDR3 comprises 15 residues. The germline gives CDR1 LGHDT, CDR2 YNNKEL (reference sequence). Trimming took 2 bases from V and 5 from J, leaving 12 bases between them. CDR3 bases: TGTGCCAGCAGCCAACAGGCGGTTTCTACCGGGGAGCTGTTTTTT. This codes for CASSQQAVSTGELFF.

The chain joins TRBV29-1 to TRBJ2-2; possible D gene TRBD2, 6 bases. Trimming left V 3 bases short and J 7 bases short, with 18 bases between. Germline V gene lookup returns CDR1 SQVTM and CDR2 ANQGSEA. The CDR3 loop spans 15 amino acids. CDR3 coding DNA: TGCAGCGTTGACCTCCCGCGGGGCCAGGGCGGGGAGCTGTTTTTT. Residues: CSVDLPRGQGGELFF.

The chain employs TRBV5-6 and TRBJ2-7; 8 bases agree with TRBD1. V dropped 4 bases and J dropped 5; count of bases not matched to a gene: 17. CDR3 size: 17 residues. The germline CDR1 and CDR2 sequences are SGHDT and YYEEEE. Written as DNA, the CDR3 is TGTGCCAGCAGCCCCTTGGGGGGCCCGACAGGGGTCCACGAGCAGTACTTC. Its translation: CASSPLGGPTGVHEQYF.

This clone has just one count. This chain links TRBV7-2 with TRBJ2-1; D possibly matches TRBD1 or TRBD2 (6 bases each). Germline V lookup: CDR1 SGHTA, CDR2 FQGNSA. V lost 1 base to trimming and J lost 6 bases, with 16 bases between them. The CDR3 has 16 residues. This CDR3 reads CASSLVVGGPPNEQFF. CDR3 nucleotides: TGTGCCAGCAGCTTAGTCGTCGGGGGCCCCCCCAATGAGCAGTTCTTC.

This chain uses TRBV27 with TRBJ1-1, with no clear D. The CDR3 consists of 13 residues. Germline V CDR1 and CDR2: MNHEY, SMNVEV (reference sequence). Trimming pared 3 bases from V and 1 base from J, leaving 6 bases between. This chain's CDR3 is CASSLKQNTEAFF. CDR3 in DNA: TGTGCCAGCAGTTTGAAACAGAACACTGAAGCTTTCTTT.

This chain uses TRBV25-1 with TRBJ1-1; D is unclear. Germline assignment: CDR1 MGHDK and CDR2 SYGVNS. The length of the CDR3 is 17 residues. V was clipped by 6 bases and J by 0 bases, with 20 bases between them. DNA of the CDR3: TGTGCCAGCAGCCCATCCCGGGCTGTAAGCATGAACACTGAAGCTTTCTTT. Residues: CASSPSRAVSMNTEAFF.

The chain combines TRBV6-2 or TRBV6-3 with TRBJ1-1, with a weak D call TRBD1 (5 bases). The CDR3 runs to 14 residues. With 3 bases removed from V and 4 bases from J, the gap between germline ends came to 12 bases. Germline CDR1 MNHEY, CDR2 SVGEGT. CDR3 nucleotide sequence: TGTGCCAGCAGTTATAGTCGGGGGGGCACTGAAGCTTTCTTT. The encoded protein is CASSYSRGGTEAFF.

This chain uses TRBV5-1 with TRBJ2-3, with 7 nucleotides matching TRBD2. The CDR3 has 15 amino acids. The trim removed 8 bases at V and 0 bases at J, leaving 9 bases unmatched. Germline V gene sequence: CDR1 SGHRS, CDR2 YFSETQ. This CDR3 is CASAGTTASTDTQYF. DNA for the CDR3: TGCGCCAGTGCAGGGACTACAGCTAGCACAGATACGCAGTATTTT. Drawing the rest from reference TRBV5-1 and TRBJ2-3, the complete variable domain is KAGVTQTPRYLIKTRGQQVTLSCSPISGHRSVSWYQQTPGQGLQFLFEYFSETQRNKGNFPGRFSGRQFSNSRSEMNVSTLELGDSALYLCASAGTTASTDTQYFGPGTRLTVL.

The V and J genes are TRBV3-1 (or the pseudogene TRBV3-2) and TRBJ1-1, with TRBD1 identical over 9 bases. The trim removed 3 bases at V and 5 bases at J, leaving 4 bases unmatched. The CDR3 runs to 14 residues. Germline V gene data show CDR1 as LGHDT and CDR2 as YNNKEL (reference sequence). CDR3 protein: CASSHDRGVTEAFF. The DNA of the CDR3 is TGTGCCAGCAGCCACGACAGGGGGGTAACTGAAGCTTTCTTT.

The chain joins TRBV19 to TRBJ1-2; D remains unclear. V was clipped by 10 bases and J by 1 base, with 13 bases between them. The CDR3 length is 13 residues. Germline V gene sequence: CDR1 LNHDA, CDR2 SQIVND (reference sequence). The CDR3: CAISMGNNYGYTF. The CDR3 bases are TGTGCCATCAGCATGGGGAATAACTATGGCTACACCTTC.

V gene TRBV25-1 combines with J gene TRBJ1-1, with no clear D. The CDR3 spans 12 residues. Germline V CDR1 and CDR2: MGHDK, SYGVNS. Trimming took 6 bases from V and 2 from J, leaving 7 bases between them. The CDR3 here is CASSRANTEAFF. The DNA of the CDR3 is TGTGCCAGCAGCCGGGCAAACACTGAAGCTTTCTTT.

V and J are TRBV28 and TRBJ2-7; 13 bases align to TRBD2. The germline V gene encodes CDR1 MDHEN and CDR2 SYDVKM. This CDR3 has 15 residues. The trim removed 6 bases at V and 5 bases at J, leaving 7 bases unmatched. The CDR3: CASSPFGTSGDEQYF. DNA of the CDR3: TGTGCCAGCAGCCCATTCGGGACTAGCGGGGACGAGCAGTACTTC. Filled out from reference TRBV28 and TRBJ2-7, the complete variable domain reads DVKVTQSSRYLVKRTGEKVFLECVQDMDHENMFWYRQDPGLGLRLIYFSYDVKMKEKGDIPEGYSVSREKKERFSLILESASTNQTSMYLCASSPFGTSGDEQYFGPGTRLTVT.

The V call is TRBV11-2, the J call TRBJ1-1; possibly TRBD1 for D (5 bases). The CDR3 sequence is 16 residues long. The ends were cut back, 5 bases at V and 3 bases at J, with 19 bases in the middle. Germline V gene data show CDR1 as SGHAT and CDR2 as FQNNGV. CDR3 sequence: CASSPQGGALDTEAFF. The DNA of the CDR3 is TGTGCCAGCAGCCCTCAAGGTGGGGCTCTCGACACTGAAGCTTTCTTT.